The 8 T cell receptor beta chains reported below all come from one sample, sequenced in a study of blood T cell repertoires in COVID-19. TCRdb's table, derived via immunoSEQ multiplex PCR, lists solely in-frame clones and lacks some. The sample lists over 300,000 clones, 86% occurring once. Sequencing was done on a sample of peripheral blood. The receptors were sampled from a woman aged 45-65 years with acute or convalescent COVID-19.

This rearrangement joins TRBV7-6 to TRBJ2-7; tentatively, D is TRBD1 (8 bases). Trimming removed 7 bases from V and 2 bases from J, with 24 bases in between. The length of the CDR3 is 17 residues. CDR1 is SGHVS and CDR2 is FNYEAQ in the germline V gene. The CDR3 loop reads CASTRGTQGGTAYEQYF. In nucleotides, the CDR3 is TGTGCCAGCACCCGAGGGACACAGGGGGGGACCGCCTACGAGCAGTACTTC.

This clone was counted once. This chain links TRBV18 with TRBJ1-2; D gene uncertain. The V gene lost 2 bases and the J gene lost 7 bases, with 11 bases spanning the gap. CDR3 length equals 13 residues. Germline values: CDR1 KGHSH, CDR2 LQKENI. The CDR3 nucleotides are TGTGCCAGCTCACCAACAGAGGCGGGTGGCTACACCTTC. Translated, it gives CASSPTEAGGYTF.

The chain employs TRBV6-6 and TRBJ2-7; D uncertain. Germline CDR1 MNHNY, CDR2 SVGAGI (reference sequence). CDR3 length: 10 residues. Deletions cut 6 bases from V and 6 bases from J, with 6 bases between. CDR3 sequence (DNA): TGTGCCAGCAGCCCCAGCGAGCAGTACTTC. Translating gives CASSPSEQYF.

The chain couples TRBV24-1 to TRBJ2-5; 7 positions match TRBD2. Trimming took 4 bases from V and 2 from J; bases not matched to a gene: 3. Germline CDR1 KGHDR, CDR2 SFDVKD. The CDR3 length is 14 residues. The CDR3 spells CATSEPGGQETQYF. CDR3 DNA sequence: TGTGCCACCAGTGAGCCGGGGGGACAAGAGACCCAGTACTTC.

The J gene is TRBJ2-5, the V gene TRBV19; 9 bases map to TRBD1. Trimming at V came to 9 bases and at J to 3 bases, leaving 8 bases not matched to a gene. The germline gives CDR1 LNHDA, CDR2 SQIVND (reference sequence). The CDR3 length is 14 residues. CDR3 amino acids: CASGSGTGKETQYF. In DNA form, the CDR3 reads TGTGCCAGCGGGAGCGGGACAGGGAAAGAGACCCAGTACTTC.

This clone appeared a single time. The rearrangement joins TRBV15 to TRBJ1-6; tentative D call: TRBD1 (6 bases). This CDR3 contains 15 residues. V gave up 4 bases and J gave up 9 bases, with 16 bases separating them. From germline, CDR1 is LNHNV and CDR2 YYDKDF (reference sequence). CDR3 region: CATSKQGSGSSPLHF. The CDR3 nucleotides read TGTGCCACCAGCAAACAGGGTTCTGGCTCTTCACCCCTCCACTTT.

The CDR3, as DNA: TGCGCCAGCAGCCAGTTGGGCGGGGCGGCCGTAAATGAGCAGTTCTTC. As protein: CASSQLGGAAVNEQFF. V gene TRBV4-3 combines with J gene TRBJ2-1; D might be TRBD2 (6 bases). The germline V and J ends were trimmed by 3 bases and 7 bases, with 19 bases remaining between them. Per germline, CDR1 LGHNA and CDR2 YSLEER. The CDR3 length is 16 residues.

The V gene is TRBV5-6, the J gene TRBJ1-2; TRBD1 agrees at 11 bases. V lost 6 bases to trimming and J lost 7 bases; unmatched junction nucleotides: 14. Germline values: CDR1 SGHDT, CDR2 YYEEEE. CDR3 length: 16 residues. This CDR3 reads CASIWTGGVDMGGYTF. The CDR3 DNA reads as TGTGCCAGCATCTGGACAGGGGGCGTAGACATGGGTGGCTACACCTTC.